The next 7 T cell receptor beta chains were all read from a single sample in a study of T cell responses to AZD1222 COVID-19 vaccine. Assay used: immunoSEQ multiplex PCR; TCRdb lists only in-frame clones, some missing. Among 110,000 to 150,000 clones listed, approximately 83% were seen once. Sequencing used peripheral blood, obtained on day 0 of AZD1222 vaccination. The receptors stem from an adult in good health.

The CDR3 reads CASSLRPTNYGYTF. The CDR3 region has the DNA TGTGCCAGCAGCTTACGACCAACTAACTATGGCTACACCTTC. This sequence joins TRBV7-2 and TRBJ1-2; D unresolved. Per the germline V gene, CDR1 is SGHTA and CDR2 is FQGNSA. The CDR3 contains 14 residues. The germline V and J ends were trimmed by 2 bases and 0 bases, with 7 bases remaining between them.

Here the CDR3 reads CASSEVWQGTPSTDTQYF. DNA for the CDR3: TGTGCCAGCAGTGAAGTTTGGCAGGGGACACCCAGCACAGATACGCAGTATTTT. The chain carries TRBV6-1 and TRBJ2-3; maybe TRBD1 (6 bases). V lost 1 base and J 0 bases, leaving 17 bases between the germline ends. The CDR3 loop spans 18 amino acids. CDR1 is MNHNS, CDR2 SASEGT, per germline.

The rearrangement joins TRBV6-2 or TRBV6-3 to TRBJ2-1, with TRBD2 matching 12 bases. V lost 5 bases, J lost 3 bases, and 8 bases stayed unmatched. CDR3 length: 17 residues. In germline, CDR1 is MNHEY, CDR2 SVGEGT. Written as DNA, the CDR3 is TGTGCCAGCAGTGGCGGACTAGCGGGACCCCTCTACAATGAGCAGTTCTTC. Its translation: CASSGGLAGPLYNEQFF.

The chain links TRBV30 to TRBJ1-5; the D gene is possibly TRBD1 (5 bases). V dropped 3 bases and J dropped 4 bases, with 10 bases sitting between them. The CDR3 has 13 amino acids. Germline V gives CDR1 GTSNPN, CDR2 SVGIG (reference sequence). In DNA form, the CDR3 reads TGTGCCTGGAGCCAGGGTAGGAATCAGCCCCAGCATTTT. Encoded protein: CAWSQGRNQPQHF. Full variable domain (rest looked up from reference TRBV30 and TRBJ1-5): SQTIHQWPATLVQPVGSPLSLECTVEGTSNPNLYWYRQAAGRGLQLLFYSVGIGQISSEVPQNLSASRPQDRQFILSSKKLLLSDSGFYLCAWSQGRNQPQHFGDGTRLSIL.

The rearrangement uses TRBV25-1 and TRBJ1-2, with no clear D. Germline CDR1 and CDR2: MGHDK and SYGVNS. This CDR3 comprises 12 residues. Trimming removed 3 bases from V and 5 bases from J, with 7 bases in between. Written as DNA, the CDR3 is TGTGCCAGCAGTGACCAGAGGTATGGCTACACCTTC. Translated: CASSDQRYGYTF.

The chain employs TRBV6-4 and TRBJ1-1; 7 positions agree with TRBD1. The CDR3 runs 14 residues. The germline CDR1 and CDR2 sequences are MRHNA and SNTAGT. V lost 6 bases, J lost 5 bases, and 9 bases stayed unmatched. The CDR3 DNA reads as TGTGCCAGCAGAGATACGGACAGGAATACTGAAGCTTTCTTT. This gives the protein CASRDTDRNTEAFF.

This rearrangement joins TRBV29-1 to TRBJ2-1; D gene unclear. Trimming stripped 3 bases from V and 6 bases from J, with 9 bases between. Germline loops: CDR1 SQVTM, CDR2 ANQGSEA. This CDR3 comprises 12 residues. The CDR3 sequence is CSVDRIGNEQFF. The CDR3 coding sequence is TGCAGCGTTGACAGGATCGGCAATGAGCAGTTCTTC.